This TCR beta chain was identified during a study of blood T cell repertoires in COVID-19 (dated by TCRdb to 2020 to 2022). Regarding the research as a whole: The collaborator samples originated in the United States, Italy and Spain and spanned the acute and convalescent phases of COVID-19. The prospective study material was composed of cDNA or gDNA derived from T cells, B-cell-depleted T cells, or PBMCs. The samples were drawn from the first 160 participants of the ongoing ImmuneRACE study and from some 1,300 subjects provided by 6 global collaborators. The dataset comprised deeply sampled blood TCRbeta repertoires from subjects exposed to, actively infected with, or recovered from COVID-19. Nearly every sample came with metadata listing a de-identified subject ID, COVID-19 status, age in years and sex. Where available, HLA class I and class II types were obtained from metadata supplied by the sample provider rather than from assay-based typing. The repertoires were released in a freely available public database meant as a resource for research on the immune response to SARS-CoV-2. Overall study outcomes, separate from this receptor: The quantity of clinical and demographic metadata differed by source and by participant and was supplied without curation.

One collaborating source in Seattle enrolled patients while the patients were actively infected and followed the patients over time throughout the course of disease. The collaborating institutions used their own protocols to collect whole blood in K2EDTA tubes. For TCRbeta analysis, collaborators shipped samples in one of three forms: frozen whole blood, isolated PBMCs, or DNA extracted from either of those sample types. Taken from the germline V gene, the CDR1 and CDR2 loops are SGHVS and FQNEAQ. V ends up 6 bases short and J 6 bases short, with an unmatched junction base count of 10. The CDR3 runs 15 residues from the cysteine to the phenylalanine. The entry retains the CDR3 DNA only, 45 bases that are in frame from base 1. For this clone: Which antigen it targets is not known. Per-base quality was not reported, and no clone a single base away is much larger than it.

TCRbeta CDR3 regions were amplified from genomic DNA by means of the immunoSEQ Assay, a bias-controlled multiplex PCR. As for how the authors treated the data: Nucleated cell counts per sample were estimated from amplification of reference gene primers within the assay. Sequence reads were collapsed and filtered to measure the absolute abundance of every unique TCRbeta CDR3 rearrangement. For each sample, productive Simpson clonality was calculated as the square root of Simpson's diversity index over productive rearrangements. In its TCRdb copy, this immuneACCESS table keeps in-frame sequences only and misses some clones. Where compared with another copy, unresolved V genes explain less than half of these, and the others have no known cause. V and J calls and clone size are as listed in that table; D and trimming were resolved from the DNA. Here the sample has 250,000 to 350,000 clones; roughly 90% occur a single time. The ten largest account for less than 15% of the sample.

The sample comprised peripheral blood. The sequence links TRBV7-8 to TRBJ2-1, with 8 junctional bases fitting TRBD1. The sequence derives from a woman aged 65 to 85 with COVID-19, enrolled during active disease. This receptor carries the CDR3 CASRPGTGAGNEQFF. In nucleotides, the sequence is TGTGCCAGCAGGCCCGGGACAGGAGCTGGCAATGAGCAGTTCTTC.